These T cell receptor beta chains were read from a single sample in a study of shared clonotypes between healthy human individuals. Some clones are missing from TCRdb's copy, which holds only in-frame ones; the method was immunoSEQ multiplex PCR. Here the sample spans 330,000 or so clones, around 67% being singletons. Sequenced input: memory CD4+ T cells sorted from blood. The source of these receptors is a man aged 25 to 45 in good health. CDR3s include the opening cysteine and the closing phenylalanine or tryptophan. Fields, in order: D gene, J gene, V gene, clone size, CDR3 length, CDR3 protein, CDR3 DNA. D genes are given only for firm matches. Size is omitted from some rows. Given values are once, few, many or a class for expanded clones.

D gene: -
J gene: TRBJ2-7
V gene: TRBV27
clone size: -
CDR3 length: 15
CDR3 protein: CASGDSPGPTYEQYF
CDR3 DNA: TGTGCCAGCGGAGACAGTCCGGGACCAACCTACGAGCAGTACTTC

D gene: TRBD1
J gene: TRBJ1-3
V gene: TRBV5-4
clone size: -
CDR3 length: 15
CDR3 protein: CASSLIGGPENTIYF
CDR3 DNA: TGTGCCAGCAGCTTGATAGGGGGCCCGGAAAACACCATATATTTT

D gene: TRBD1
J gene: TRBJ1-2
V gene: TRBV27
clone size: once
CDR3 length: 21
CDR3 protein: CASTLRFPRGTGAGSSYGYTF
CDR3 DNA: TGTGCCAGCACCTTAAGGTTCCCGCGCGGGACAGGGGCAGGAAGCAGCTATGGCTACACCTTC

D gene: -
J gene: TRBJ2-1
V gene: TRBV6-4
clone size: -
CDR3 length: 12
CDR3 protein: CASGIGAGEQFF
CDR3 DNA: TGTGCCAGCGGAATTGGGGCGGGTGAGCAGTTCTTC

D gene: TRBD2
J gene: TRBJ2-1
V gene: TRBV4-2
clone size: -
CDR3 length: 15
CDR3 protein: CASSQSPAGVNEQFF
CDR3 DNA: TGTGCCAGCAGCCAAAGCCCAGCGGGAGTCAATGAGCAGTTCTTC

D gene: TRBD2
J gene: TRBJ2-7
V gene: TRBV2
clone size: -
CDR3 length: 15
CDR3 protein: CASSEALAGLGEQYF
CDR3 DNA: TGTGCCAGCAGTGAAGCACTAGCGGGATTGGGCGAGCAGTACTTC

D gene: TRBD1
J gene: TRBJ2-7
V gene: TRBV6-6
clone size: few
CDR3 length: 12
CDR3 protein: CASRQGANEQYF
CDR3 DNA: TGTGCCAGCAGGCAGGGGGCCAACGAGCAGTACTTC

D gene: -
J gene: TRBJ2-5
V gene: TRBV5-1
clone size: -
CDR3 length: 11
CDR3 protein: CASSLEKTQYF
CDR3 DNA: TGCGCCAGCAGCTTGGAGAAGACCCAGTACTTC

D gene: -
J gene: TRBJ2-5
V gene: TRBV7-8
clone size: -
CDR3 length: 14
CDR3 protein: CASSQAGYQETQYF
CDR3 DNA: TGTGCCAGCAGCCAGGCAGGATACCAAGAGACCCAGTACTTC

D gene: TRBD2
J gene: TRBJ2-7
V gene: TRBV2
clone size: -
CDR3 length: 14
CDR3 protein: CASSGTSGFYEQYF
CDR3 DNA: TGTGCCAGCAGTGGGACTAGCGGGTTCTACGAGCAGTACTTC

D gene: -
J gene: TRBJ1-4
V gene: TRBV4-3
clone size: -
CDR3 length: 17
CDR3 protein: CASSQDVRGAANEKLFF
CDR3 DNA: TGCGCCAGCAGCCAAGATGTCCGGGGAGCGGCTAATGAAAAACTGTTTTTT

D gene: TRBD2
J gene: TRBJ2-7
V gene: TRBV7-9
clone size: once
CDR3 length: 17
CDR3 protein: CASGLGTSGKDSYEQYF
CDR3 DNA: TGTGCCAGCGGATTGGGGACTAGCGGGAAAGACTCCTACGAGCAGTACTTC

D gene: -
J gene: TRBJ2-2
V gene: TRBV5-1
clone size: -
CDR3 length: 16
CDR3 protein: CASSSLTSGASGELFF
CDR3 DNA: TGCGCCAGCAGCTCCCTAACCTCAGGGGCGAGCGGGGAGCTGTTTTTT

D gene: -
J gene: TRBJ1-4
V gene: TRBV12-2
clone size: -
CDR3 length: 11
CDR3 protein: CASRWCEKLFF
CDR3 DNA: TGTGCAAGTCGCTGGTGTGAAAAACTGTTTTTT

D gene: TRBD1
J gene: TRBJ1-5
V gene: TRBV7-8
clone size: -
CDR3 length: 13
CDR3 protein: CASSWTGGEPQHF
CDR3 DNA: TGTGCCAGCAGCTGGACAGGGGGGGAGCCCCAGCATTTT

D gene: -
J gene: TRBJ2-5
V gene: TRBV30
clone size: -
CDR3 length: 13
CDR3 protein: CAWSFRRKETQYF
CDR3 DNA: TGTGCCTGGAGTTTTCGGAGGAAAGAGACCCAGTACTTC

D gene: -
J gene: TRBJ2-2
V gene: TRBV5-1
clone size: -
CDR3 length: 15
CDR3 protein: CASSSLGPHTGELFF
CDR3 DNA: TGCGCCAGCAGCTCCCTGGGTCCCCACACCGGGGAGCTGTTTTTT

D gene: TRBD1
J gene: TRBJ1-1
V gene: TRBV19
clone size: -
CDR3 length: 14
CDR3 protein: CASHARRGYTEAFF
CDR3 DNA: TGTGCCAGCCACGCCCGCAGGGGGTACACTGAAGCTTTCTTT

D gene: -
J gene: TRBJ2-3
V gene: TRBV9
clone size: -
CDR3 length: 17
CDR3 protein: CASSASTGPPTTDTQYF
CDR3 DNA: TGTGCCAGCAGCGCCAGTACAGGGCCCCCCACTACAGATACGCAGTATTTT

D gene: TRBD1
J gene: TRBJ2-7
V gene: TRBV7-9
clone size: once
CDR3 length: 14
CDR3 protein: CASSPGTGAGEQYF
CDR3 DNA: TGTGCCAGCAGCCCCGGGACAGGGGCCGGGGAGCAGTACTTC